The 16 T cell receptor beta chains in this list originate from one sample, sequenced in a study of cytomegalovirus exposure and HLA in healthy donors. The PCR made use of 60 Vbeta and 13 Jbeta primers. Only in-frame clones appear in the TCRdb table, and some are missing; sequencing was by immunoSEQ multiplex PCR. The sample has roughly 60,000 clones, about four fifths seen once. The specimen sequenced was PBMCs. All receptors come from a female donor in good health and CMV-seronegative.

Only one count was recorded for this clone. The rearrangement links TRBV6-5 to TRBJ1-1, with no clear D. In germline, CDR1 is MNHEY, CDR2 SVGAGI. V lost 5 bases and J 1 base, leaving 5 bases between the germline ends. The CDR3 totals 12 residues. The CDR3 spells CASSTANTEAFF. CDR3 DNA sequence: TGTGCCAGCAGTACAGCGAACACTGAAGCTTTCTTT.

The rearrangement links TRBV6-5 to TRBJ1-1; maybe TRBD1 (5 bases). Looked up from germline, CDR1 is MNHEY and CDR2 is SVGAGI. V was clipped by 6 bases and J by 0 bases, with 14 bases between them. The CDR3 sequence is 15 residues long. The CDR3, as DNA: TGTGCCAGCAGGGTACGACAGTACATGAACACTGAAGCTTTCTTT. The encoded protein is CASRVRQYMNTEAFF.

The genes are TRBV4-2 and TRBJ1-1; D perhaps matches TRBD1 (5 bases). V was shortened by 10 bases and J by 1 base, with 13 bases between the two germline ends. The length of the CDR3 is 13 residues. Germline assignment: CDR1 LGHNA and CDR2 YNFKEQ. The CDR3, as DNA: TGTGCCACCACGGTGGGGGGGAACACTGAAGCTTTCTTT. Protein product: CATTVGGNTEAFF.

In nucleotides, the CDR3 is TGTGCCAGCAGCGCCCCGGGACTAGCGGGGGCGGGGGATACGCAGTATTTT. Protein sequence: CASSAPGLAGAGDTQYF. This chain links TRBV9 with TRBJ2-3; the match to TRBD2 covers 14 bases. CDR3 length: 17 amino acids. The trim removed 3 bases at V and 6 bases at J, leaving 9 bases unmatched. The germline V gene has CDR1 SGDLS and CDR2 YYNGEE.

The CDR3 here is CASSQVAVGNTEAFF. CDR3 nucleotide sequence: TGCGCCAGCAGCCAAGTCGCGGTCGGGAACACTGAAGCTTTCTTT. The J gene is TRBJ1-1, the V gene TRBV4-3; no reliable D call. The V gene's germline CDR1 is LGHNA and CDR2 YSLEER. Trimming stripped 1 base from V and 1 base from J, with 10 bases between. CDR3 length: 15 residues.

The chain joins TRBV5-1 to TRBJ2-2, with D possibly matching TRBD2 (5 bases). V lost 4 bases to trimming and J lost 3 bases, with 16 bases between them. Germline V gene lookup returns CDR1 SGHRS and CDR2 YFSETQ. This CDR3 has 16 amino acids. The CDR3 sequence is CASSQDGVGHTGELFF. The CDR3 DNA sequence: TGCGCCAGCAGCCAGGACGGGGTAGGCCACACCGGGGAGCTGTTTTTT.

The gene calls are TRBV7-3 and TRBJ1-1; 7 bases are a match to TRBD1. The germline V gene has CDR1 SGHTA and CDR2 FQGTGA. After removal of 5 bases from V and 1 base from J, the junction contained 4 bases not matched to a gene. The CDR3 extends over 14 amino acids. The CDR3 coding sequence is TGTGCCAGCAGCGACCAGGGGGGGAACACTGAAGCTTTCTTT. Residues: CASSDQGGNTEAFF.

V usage is TRBV5-6 and J usage is TRBJ1-3; D unclear. The V gene lost 2 bases and the J gene lost 3 bases, with 3 bases spanning the gap. The CDR3 is 12 residues long. CDR1 and CDR2 from the germline V gene are SGHDT and YYEEEE. The CDR3 reads CASSFLGNTIYF. In DNA, the CDR3 is TGTGCCAGCAGCTTTCTTGGAAACACCATATATTTT.

The chain employs TRBV6-1 and TRBJ1-5; 7 positions agree with TRBD1. This CDR3 contains 13 residues. Germline V gene lookup returns CDR1 MNHNS and CDR2 SASEGT. The V segment lost 8 bases and the J segment 4 bases; nucleotides outside the gene matches: 5. DNA for the CDR3: TGTGCCAGCGGGGACAGACTTAATCAGCCCCAGCATTTT. Its protein is CASGDRLNQPQHF.

The rearrangement joins TRBV9 to TRBJ1-2; D gene unclear. The CDR3 is made up of 14 amino acids. CDR1 SGDLS and CDR2 YYNGEE come from the germline V gene. Trimming removed 4 bases at V and 7 bases at J, with 17 bases between. The CDR3 here is CASSLPGLEGGYTF. As DNA, the CDR3 is TGTGCCAGCAGCTTACCGGGGTTAGAGGGTGGCTACACCTTC.

In this sample, this clone turned up once. This rearrangement joins TRBV7-2 to TRBJ2-5, with TRBD2 identical over 8 bases. The CDR3 has 15 residues. Per the germline V gene, CDR1 is SGHTA and CDR2 is FQGNSA. Trimming took 5 bases from V and 2 from J; bases not matched to a gene: 7. CDR3 protein: CASSVRIAGQETQYF. In nucleotides, the CDR3 is TGTGCCAGCAGCGTCCGCATAGCGGGGCAAGAGACCCAGTACTTC.

For the CDR3, the DNA is TGTGCCAGCAGTATATCCCGCGGGGGGGGGCACGAGCAGTACTTC. This gives the protein CASSISRGGGHEQYF. The chain has TRBV2 and TRBJ2-7, with 9 bases matching TRBD2. The CDR3 runs to 15 residues. CDR1 and CDR2 from the germline V gene are SNHLY and FYNNEI. V dropped 5 bases and J dropped 5; count of bases not matched to a gene: 10.

The gene calls are TRBV2 and TRBJ2-1; 7 bases match TRBD1. Germline V gives CDR1 SNHLY, CDR2 FYNNEI. Trimming took 5 bases from V and 0 from J; bases not matched to a gene: 7. The length of the CDR3 is 16 residues. CDR3 sequence reads: CASSKPGQFSYNEQFF. CDR3 DNA: TGTGCCAGCAGTAAACCGGGACAGTTCTCCTACAATGAGCAGTTCTTC.

This rearrangement joins TRBV7-2 to TRBJ1-2; 7 nucleotides agree with TRBD1. V lost 5 bases to trimming and J lost 2 bases; unmatched junction nucleotides: 5. This CDR3 spans 14 amino acids. CDR1 and CDR2 (germline): SGHTA, FQGNSA. In DNA form, the CDR3 reads TGTGCCAGCAGCCCGGACAGGTCGAACTATGGCTACACCTTC. As protein: CASSPDRSNYGYTF.

The genes are TRBV7-9 and TRBJ1-4; the D gene is possibly TRBD1 (6 bases). The CDR3 sequence is 15 residues long. The V end lost 1 base, the J end lost 3 bases, and 9 bases lay between the germline ends. The germline CDR1 and CDR2 sequences are SEHNR and FQNEAQ (reference sequence). The DNA of the CDR3 is TGTGCCAGCAGCTTAGGCGGGGGCCCTAATGAAAAACTGTTTTTT. This gives the protein CASSLGGGPNEKLFF.

This chain links TRBV7-2 with TRBJ2-3; D not certain. The CDR3 totals 16 residues. V lost 1 base and J lost 0, with 11 bases in between. CDR1 is SGHTA, CDR2 FQGNSA, per germline. CDR3 DNA: TGTGCCAGCAGCTTAGTAGCTTCGCCTAGCACAGATACGCAGTATTTT. Translation: CASSLVASPSTDTQYF.